Here is one T cell receptor beta chain with its context. The data were taken from a study of regulatory T cells in long-lasting Graves disease. Relying on iRepertoire HTBI primers and Arm-PCR of CDR3 regions, the team built TCR beta libraries. TCRdb called the multiplex PCR reads again in MiXCR, with one record for every CDR3 protein. The repertoire includes a few hundred thousand distinct CDR3 sequences, about 11% of them detected once, and approximately 20% sits in the top ten. Stated time point: newly diagnosed GD, antithyroid drugs for less than 3 months. TCR sequences were obtained from RNA taken from PBMCs. This same sample was also taken into another study, of T cells in Graves' hyperthyroidism and ophthalmopathy.

This specimen was peripheral blood mononuclear cells (PBMCs), taken at new diagnosis, from a patient treated with antithyroid drugs. The TCR originated in a woman aged 18-29 years with Graves disease.

CDR3 nucleotides: TGTGCCAGCCGCAACTATAATTCACCCCTCCACTTT. Amino acid sequence: CASRNYNSPLHF. The V gene is TRBV27, the J gene TRBJ1-6, with no clear D. Germline CDR1 is MNHEY and CDR2 is SMNVEV (reference sequence). Trimming removed 8 bases at V and 3 bases at J, with 5 bases between. CDR3 length: 12 residues.